This T cell receptor beta chain was recovered during a study of blood T cells in healthy people across ages. Regarding the study as a whole: CMV status of donors was not determined, possibly confounding expanded clonotype changes. Naive and antigen-experienced cells were not separated, limiting conclusive comparison.

A sample-barcoded 5' primer and a J-beta primer mix were used in a second PCR of roughly 7 to 12 cycles. Every single cDNA molecule received a tag from a template-switch adaptor with 12 random nucleotides. Via MiXCR, TCRdb re-called the 5' RACE reads, giving one row per CDR3 protein. The profile shows fewer than 900,000 distinct CDR3 sequences, about 40% of them singletons. Germline V CDR1 and CDR2: LGHDT, YNNKEL (reference sequence). The CDR3 length is 14 residues. V was shortened by 10 bases and J by 3 bases, with 19 bases between the two germline ends. This clonotype was counted a few times. What it binds is unknown.

The V and J genes are TRBV3-1 and TRBJ2-7; unclear D gene. The specimen was blood. This clonotype was obtained from a woman aged 55-69 years in good health. CDR3 region: CATSWKGTDYEQYF. CDR3 coding DNA: TGTGCCACAAGTTGGAAGGGAACCGACTACGAGCAGTACTTC.